This paragraph covers one T cell receptor beta chain sequence. This sample was included in a study of OX40 agonist ivuxolimab in advanced cancers. The wider study: Clinicians treated patients with ivuxolimab, an agonistic anti-OX40 (CD134) antibody.

Patients had blood sampled at baseline and again on cycle 4 day 1 and cycle 7 day 1. V shed 6 bases and J shed 2 bases, with 5 bases lying between them. The CDR3 length is 11 residues. Per germline, CDR1 MDHEN and CDR2 SYDVKM. Libraries were prepared by immunoSEQ multiplex PCR; TCRdb keeps only in-frame clonotypes and omits some of them. The sample holds about 99,000 clones, about 96% seen once. The sequence derives from an adult with an advanced solid tumor such as melanoma, head and neck, liver or kidney cancer. The sample consisted of CD4+ or CD8+ T cells sorted from blood, taken in a trial of the OX40 agonist ivuxolimab. This chain uses TRBV28 with TRBJ2-7; D unresolved. CDR3 region: CASSAAYEQYF. In DNA form, the CDR3 reads TGTGCCAGCAGCGCTGCCTACGAGCAGTACTTC.